Below are 19 T cell receptor beta chains sequenced from a single sample in a study of blood T cell repertoires in COVID-19. Repertoires were generated with immunoSEQ multiplex PCR, while TCRdb's copy carries only in-frame clones and drops some. The sample gives about 140,000 clones, 84% of which show up once; about 1.5% is in the top ten. Sequenced input: PBMCs or T cells enriched from blood (not recorded which). All receptors derive from a woman aged 18-29 years who had been exposed to COVID-19.

CDR3 residues: CASSQQGALTGELFF. DNA of the CDR3: TGTGCCAGCTCACAACAGGGGGCGCTTACCGGGGAGCTGTTTTTT. The chain couples TRBV18 to TRBJ2-2, with 9 nucleotides matching TRBD1. There are 15 residues in the CDR3. Trimming at V came to 4 bases and at J to 5 bases, leaving 5 bases not matched to a gene. Germline CDR1 reads KGHSH; CDR2 reads LQKENI.

V usage is TRBV13 and J usage is TRBJ2-1, with no clear D. V dropped 5 bases and J dropped 1 base, with 9 bases sitting between them. Germline loops: CDR1 PRHDT, CDR2 FYEKMQ (reference sequence). The CDR3 is 14 residues long. In nucleotides, the CDR3 is TGTGCCAGCAGCACCACCCTATCCTACAATGAGCAGTTCTTC. Protein product: CASSTTLSYNEQFF.

V usage is TRBV4-1 and J usage is TRBJ1-4; the match to TRBD1 covers 7 bases. Germline V gene lookup returns CDR1 MGHRA and CDR2 YSYEKL. The CDR3 is 15 amino acids. V dropped 4 bases and J dropped 1; count of bases not matched to a gene: 3. CDR3 sequence (DNA): TGCGCCAGCAGCCTAACAGGGGTAACTAATGAAAAACTGTTTTTT. This translates into CASSLTGVTNEKLFF.

This rearrangement joins TRBV6-5 to TRBJ2-1; TRBD2 is a possible D gene (5 bases). CDR3 length: 14 residues. Germline-derived CDR1 and CDR2 are MNHEY and SVGAGI. V lost 2 bases and J 0 bases, leaving 5 bases between the germline ends. CDR3 sequence reads: CASSYGSSYNEQFF. The CDR3 region has the DNA TGTGCCAGCAGTTACGGGAGCTCCTACAATGAGCAGTTCTTC.

J is TRBJ2-3 and V is TRBV9, with D maybe TRBD2 (5 bases). The CDR3 consists of 15 residues. Trimming took off 0 bases at V and 1 base at J, with 9 bases between the two ends. Germline V gene data show CDR1 as SGDLS and CDR2 as YYNGEE. The CDR3 nucleotides are TGTGCCAGCAGCGTAGCGGGATGGGGCACAGATACGCAGTATTTT. Encoded protein: CASSVAGWGTDTQYF.

The chain uses TRBV5-6 and TRBJ2-7, with D perhaps TRBD2 (6 bases). Trimming removed 5 bases from V and 4 bases from J, with 16 bases in between. This CDR3 spans 14 amino acids. Germline loops: CDR1 SGHDT, CDR2 YYEEEE. The CDR3 loop reads CASSRASGWYEQYF. The CDR3 region has the DNA TGTGCCAGCAGTCGGGCCAGCGGGTGGTACGAGCAGTACTTC.

The chain uses TRBV5-1 and TRBJ2-7; the D gene is possibly TRBD1 (6 bases). Germline CDR1 and CDR2: SGHRS and YFSETQ. Trimming cost V 4 bases and J 4 bases, with 12 bases left between them. The CDR3 extends over 13 amino acids. The CDR3 DNA sequence: TGCGCCAGCAGCCCGGGACACGGTTACGAGCAGTACTTC. It codes for CASSPGHGYEQYF.

This chain uses TRBV24-1 with TRBJ2-1, with 14 bases fitting TRBD2. Trimming removed 3 bases from V and 6 bases from J; junction bases left unmatched: 3. The germline gives CDR1 KGHDR, CDR2 SFDVKD. The CDR3 runs 16 residues. This CDR3 is CATSDLGTSGSNEQFF. Here the CDR3 DNA reads TGTGCCACCAGTGATCTTGGGACTAGCGGGAGCAATGAGCAGTTCTTC.

DNA for the CDR3: TGTGCCAGCAGCCACAAGAGGATAGATACGCAGTATTTT. This encodes CASSHKRIDTQYF. This sequence joins TRBV6-5 and TRBJ2-3; D call uncertain. Trimming took 6 bases from V and 5 from J, leaving 12 bases between them. The germline V gene has CDR1 MNHEY and CDR2 SVGAGI. The CDR3 is 13 amino acids.

V gene TRBV7-3 combines with J gene TRBJ2-6; 7 bases are a match to TRBD1. The CDR3 loop spans 16 amino acids. V shed 1 base and J 1 base; nucleotides not matched to a gene: 1. Germline assignment: CDR1 SGHTA and CDR2 FQGTGA. CDR3 region: CASSLMGQSGANVLTF. The CDR3 nucleotides are TGTGCCAGCAGCTTAATGGGACAGTCTGGGGCCAACGTCCTGACTTTC.

The CDR3 nucleotides read TGTACGAGTGGGAGTTCGTTCTCCTACGAGCAGTACTTC. This gives the protein CTSGSSFSYEQYF. V is TRBV10-3 and J is TRBJ2-7; D is perhaps TRBD2 (5 bases). Germline CDR1 reads ENHRY; CDR2 reads SYGVKD. The CDR3 is 13 amino acids.

This chain connects TRBV4-3 to TRBJ2-7, with 9 bases fitting TRBD2. CDR3 length: 17 residues. Germline V gene data show CDR1 as LGHNA and CDR2 as YSLEER. V lost 1 base, J lost 0 bases, and 7 bases stayed unmatched. The CDR3 is CASSQGLAGASSYEQYF. In DNA, the CDR3 is TGCGCCAGCAGCCAAGGATTAGCGGGGGCAAGCTCCTACGAGCAGTACTTC.

The gene calls are TRBV5-1 and TRBJ1-1, with D tentatively TRBD1 (5 bases). The ends were cut back, 6 bases at V and 1 base at J, with 10 bases in the middle. CDR3 size: 13 residues. The germline V gene encodes CDR1 SGHRS and CDR2 YFSETQ. CDR3 coding DNA: TGCGCCAGCACCCCCGACAGGAACACTGAAGCTTTCTTT. Protein product: CASTPDRNTEAFF.

The CDR3 region is CATSEIGTARETQYF. The CDR3 coding sequence is TGTGCCACCAGTGAAATTGGGACAGCCCGGGAGACCCAGTACTTC. This chain uses TRBV15 with TRBJ2-5, with 7 bases identical to TRBD1. V lost 6 bases to trimming and J lost 5 bases; unmatched junction nucleotides: 12. This CDR3 spans 15 amino acids. The germline gives CDR1 LNHNV, CDR2 YYDKDF (reference sequence).

This clone has just one count. The V call is TRBV7-3, the J call TRBJ1-6; unclear D gene. Trimming stripped 8 bases from V and 9 bases from J, with 14 bases between. Per germline, CDR1 SGHTA and CDR2 FQGTGA. The CDR3 sequence is 13 residues long. CDR3 amino acids: CASQEGWSSPLHF. In DNA, the CDR3 is TGTGCCAGCCAGGAGGGCTGGAGTTCACCCCTCCACTTT.

The V and J genes are TRBV18 and TRBJ1-4; 10 nucleotides line up with TRBD1. The CDR3 covers 16 residues. The germline CDR1 and CDR2 sequences are KGHSH and LQKENI. V gave up 3 bases and J gave up 7 bases; unmatched junction bases: 8. Here the CDR3 reads CASSPNLDRGTEKLFF. The CDR3 DNA reads TGTGCCAGCTCACCTAACTTGGACAGGGGGACTGAAAAACTGTTTTTT.

J is TRBJ2-5 and V is TRBV7-2; 9 positions agree with TRBD2. Germline CDR1 SGHTA, CDR2 FQGNSA. V dropped 3 bases and J dropped 5; count of bases not matched to a gene: 4. CDR3 length equals 14 residues. CDR3 DNA: TGTGCCAGCAGCTTGGCACTAGCGGGCGAGACCCAGTACTTC. It encodes CASSLALAGETQYF. The complete variable domain, with remaining parts taken from reference TRBV7-2 and TRBJ2-5, reads GAGVSQSPSNKVTEKGKDVELRCDPISGHTALYWYRQSLGQGLEFLIYFQGNSAPDKSGLPSDRFSAERTGGSVSTLTIQRTQQEDSAVYLCASSLALAGETQYFGPGTRLLVL.

The chain recombines TRBV5-4 with TRBJ2-3; 8 nucleotides line up with TRBD2. The CDR3 has 15 residues. The germline CDR1 and CDR2 sequences are SGHNT and YYREEE (reference sequence). The trim removed 3 bases at V and 1 base at J, leaving 4 bases unmatched. The CDR3 loop reads CASSSTTSGTDTQYF. The CDR3 DNA is TGTGCCAGCAGCTCGACGACTAGCGGCACAGATACGCAGTATTTT.

This chain joins TRBV2 and TRBJ1-1; TRBD1 matches 9 bases. The CDR3 has 14 residues. V was pared by 4 bases and J by 4 bases, with 4 bases of the junction left unmatched. CDR1 and CDR2 from the germline V gene are SNHLY and FYNNEI. This CDR3 reads CASSVDRGVTEAFF. The CDR3 DNA is TGTGCCAGCAGTGTCGACAGGGGGGTCACTGAAGCTTTCTTT.